The 8 T cell receptor beta chains given below trace back to one sample, sequenced in a study of blood T cell repertoires in COVID-19. Sequencing used immunoSEQ multiplex PCR; TCRdb keeps in-frame clones, though not all of them. There are some 31,000 clones in the sample; approximately 91% occur only once, and about 12% lies in the top ten. The material sequenced was peripheral blood. Every receptor here comes from a man aged 70 or older with active COVID-19.

The chain carries TRBV5-1 and TRBJ2-1; 7 positions agree with TRBD2. V shed 2 bases and J 3 bases; nucleotides not matched to a gene: 5. CDR1 SGHRS and CDR2 YFSETQ come from the germline V gene. This CDR3 region has 15 residues. The CDR3 spells CASSFAGAGYNEQFF. CDR3 sequence (DNA): TGCGCCAGCAGCTTTGCGGGAGCAGGCTACAATGAGCAGTTCTTC. The full variable domain, with the rest looked up from reference TRBV5-1 and TRBJ2-1, is KAGVTQTPRYLIKTRGQQVTLSCSPISGHRSVSWYQQTPGQGLQFLFEYFSETQRNKGNFPGRFSGRQFSNSRSEMNVSTLELGDSALYLCASSFAGAGYNEQFFGPGTRLTVL.

This clone has more than one count but fewer than ten. The CDR3 loop reads CASSGGRESDTQYF. For the CDR3, the DNA is TGTGCCAGCAGCGGGGGGCGGGAGTCCGATACGCAGTATTTT. The chain couples TRBV7-8 to TRBJ2-3, with D tentatively TRBD2 (7 bases). This CDR3 has 14 amino acids. V lost 5 bases, J lost 6 bases, and 15 bases lay in between. The germline CDR1 and CDR2 sequences are SGHVS and FQNEAQ.

CDR3 in DNA: TGTGCCAGCAGCTCTAGCGGTCGAGAGGGGGAGCAGTACTTC. Residues: CASSSSGREGEQYF. The chain recombines TRBV7-8 with TRBJ2-7; 7 positions agree with TRBD2. The CDR3 covers 14 residues. V was pared by 4 bases and J by 7 bases, with 10 bases of the junction left unmatched. Germline-derived CDR1 and CDR2 are SGHVS and FQNEAQ.

This clone has only a few counts. This chain joins TRBV7-2 and TRBJ2-3, with a weak D call TRBD1 (6 bases). The CDR3 covers 15 residues. Germline CDR1 is SGHTA and CDR2 is FQGNSA. V was pared by 3 bases and J by 4 bases, with 14 bases between. The CDR3 DNA is TGTGCCAGCAGCTTCAGACAGGTGAAGTCAGATACGCAGTATTTT. Translated: CASSFRQVKSDTQYF.

J is TRBJ1-1 and V is TRBV11-3; no firm D call. The V gene's germline CDR1 is SGHNT and CDR2 YENEEA. The CDR3 has 14 amino acids. The V gene lost 4 bases and the J gene lost 1 base, with 10 bases spanning the gap. The chain's CDR3 is CASSSEEANTEAFF. The CDR3 DNA reads TGTGCCAGCAGCTCAGAGGAGGCGAACACTGAAGCTTTCTTT.

The V gene is TRBV27, the J gene TRBJ2-2, with TRBD2 matching 8 bases. Germline CDR1 and CDR2: MNHEY and SMNVEV (reference sequence). Trimming cost V 6 bases and J 0 bases; bases outside gene matches: 24. This CDR3 region has 22 residues. CDR3 loop: CASSPKRRQAREDNPNTGELFF. CDR3 bases: TGTGCCAGCAGCCCTAAACGGCGACAGGCGCGGGAGGATAATCCGAACACCGGGGAGCTGTTTTTT.

The rearrangement joins TRBV4-3 to TRBJ2-7; 11 bases are a match to TRBD2. Germline CDR1 reads LGHNA; CDR2 reads YSLEER. J gave up 4 bases and V 2 bases, and 4 bases lay outside the gene matches. The CDR3 is made up of 15 amino acids. The CDR3 loop reads CASSQLAGGSYEQYF. The CDR3 DNA reads TGCGCCAGCAGCCAACTAGCGGGAGGTTCTTACGAGCAGTACTTC.

The chain is built from TRBV6-6 and TRBJ2-2, with TRBD2 identical over 10 bases. Germline CDR1 MNHNY, CDR2 SVGAGI (reference sequence). V lost 8 bases, J lost 6 bases, and 6 bases stayed unmatched. The CDR3 covers 14 residues. This CDR3 reads CASEREGYSGELFF. CDR3 in DNA: TGTGCCAGCGAGCGGGAGGGCTATTCCGGGGAGCTGTTTTTT.